The TCR beta chain described here comes from a study of shared clonotypes between healthy human individuals. Assay: immunoSEQ multiplex PCR; the TCRdb copy retains only in-frame clones and omits some. The table lists about 2.1 million clones, over 85% of them singletons. A remark on this clone: Its antigen is still unknown.

Study-level findings and limits: Richness estimates generally favored naive over memory subsets.

CD8 cells regarded as naive lacked CD45RO, were positively chosen for CCR7, and omitted terminally differentiated effector memory CD45RA+ cells. The sample consisted of naive CD8+ T cells from PBMCs. The source is a man younger than 30 in good health. Some clones in this sample may be carry-over from other donors' samples.

This chain's CDR3 is CASSLGTGHNQPQHF. Written as DNA, the CDR3 is TGTGCCAGCAGCTTAGGGACAGGGCACAATCAGCCCCAGCATTTT. The V and J genes are TRBV7-3 and TRBJ1-5; 9 positions match TRBD1. The CDR3 runs 15 residues. Germline CDR1 and CDR2: SGHTA and FQGTGA. Losses at the gene ends were 2 bases for V and 3 bases for J; bases not matched to a gene: 2. The complete variable domain, with remaining parts taken from reference TRBV7-3 and TRBJ1-5, reads GAGVSQTPSNKVTEKGKYVELRCDPISGHTALYWYRQSLGQGPEFLIYFQGTGAADDSGLPNDRFFAVRPEGSVSTLKIQRTERGDSAVYLCASSLGTGHNQPQHFGDGTRLSIL.